This is a list of T cell receptor beta chains from one sample in a study of blood T cell repertoires in COVID-19. Measured with immunoSEQ multiplex PCR; TCRdb has only the in-frame clones, and not every one. The sample comprises roughly 200,000 clones, roughly nine tenths of which are singletons, and around 2.3% rests with the top ten. The specimen sequenced was PBMCs or T cells enriched from blood (not recorded which). The receptor source for this set is a woman in her thirties or forties with acute COVID-19. The CDR3 runs from the conserved cysteine through the conserved F or W. Each record gives: clone size, V gene, D gene, J gene, CDR3 protein, CDR3 DNA. The D gene is left open where the match is weak. Clone size is shown for a subset of rows, as once, few, many or a class of expanded clone.

abundance: .
v_gene: TRBV19
d_gene: TRBD2
j_gene: TRBJ2-3
CDR3aa: CASSIDLWGSGSKVDTQYF
CDR3nt: TGTGCCAGTAGTATAGATCTCTGGGGTAGCGGGAGCAAAGTAGATACGCAGTATTTT

abundance: once
v_gene: TRBV24-1
d_gene: TRBD2
j_gene: TRBJ2-5
CDR3aa: CATSDFGLAGIQGETQYF
CDR3nt: TGTGCCACCAGTGATTTTGGACTAGCGGGTATCCAGGGAGAGACCCAGTACTTC

abundance: .
v_gene: TRBV19
d_gene: TRBD2
j_gene: TRBJ2-7
CDR3aa: CASSISSGYEQYF
CDR3nt: TGTGCCAGTAGTATCTCTAGCGGCTACGAGCAGTACTTC

abundance: .
v_gene: TRBV25-1
d_gene: TRBD1
j_gene: TRBJ1-6
CDR3aa: CASSELGTANSPLHF
CDR3nt: TGTGCCAGCAGTGAATTAGGGACAGCTAATTCACCCCTCCACTTT

abundance: .
v_gene: TRBV19
d_gene: .
j_gene: TRBJ1-5
CDR3aa: CASSIGSGSSNQPQHF
CDR3nt: TGTGCCAGTAGTATAGGTTCAGGGTCTAGCAATCAGCCCCAGCATTTT

abundance: .
v_gene: TRBV11-2
d_gene: TRBD1
j_gene: TRBJ1-2
CDR3aa: CAMSRGNGYTF
CDR3nt: TGTGCCATGTCCAGGGGGAACGGCTACACCTTC

abundance: .
v_gene: TRBV19
d_gene: .
j_gene: TRBJ2-1
CDR3aa: CASSNRVIKFF
CDR3nt: TGTGCCAGTAGTAACAGGGTGATAAAGTTCTTC

abundance: .
v_gene: TRBV19
d_gene: .
j_gene: TRBJ2-7
CDR3aa: CASISTKGEQYF
CDR3nt: TGTGCCAGTATTTCAACAAAGGGGGAGCAGTACTTC

abundance: .
v_gene: TRBV5-5
d_gene: .
j_gene: TRBJ2-7
CDR3aa: CASSLAVRKGVPYEQYF
CDR3nt: TGTGCCAGCAGCTTGGCCGTCCGTAAAGGGGTTCCCTACGAGCAGTACTTC

abundance: .
v_gene: TRBV24-1
d_gene: .
j_gene: TRBJ2-2
CDR3aa: CATSAGGLGELFF
CDR3nt: TGTGCCACCAGTGCCGGGGGGCTCGGGGAGCTGTTTTTT

abundance: .
v_gene: TRBV19
d_gene: .
j_gene: TRBJ1-2
CDR3aa: CASSTRGQAYGYTF
CDR3nt: TGTGCCAGTAGTACACGGGGACAAGCCTATGGCTACACCTTC

abundance: .
v_gene: TRBV7-2
d_gene: .
j_gene: TRBJ1-2
CDR3aa: CASSLALADGYTF
CDR3nt: TGTGCCAGCAGCTTAGCTTTAGCAGACGGCTACACCTTC

abundance: .
v_gene: TRBV9
d_gene: TRBD2
j_gene: TRBJ2-2
CDR3aa: CASSVASGEGSGELFF
CDR3nt: TGTGCCAGCAGCGTAGCTAGCGGGGAGGGGTCCGGGGAGCTGTTTTTT

abundance: .
v_gene: TRBV6-2/TRBV6-3
d_gene: TRBD2
j_gene: TRBJ2-1
CDR3aa: CASSWGTSGGAGYNEQFF
CDR3nt: TGTGCCAGCAGTTGGGGGACTAGCGGGGGTGCGGGGTACAATGAGCAGTTCTTC

abundance: .
v_gene: TRBV4-1
d_gene: .
j_gene: TRBJ1-5
CDR3aa: CASSQDGTENQPQHF
CDR3nt: TGCGCCAGCAGCCAAGATGGCACGGAGAATCAGCCCCAGCATTTT

abundance: .
v_gene: TRBV24-1
d_gene: .
j_gene: TRBJ1-5
CDR3aa: CATSDRNSNQPQHF
CDR3nt: TGTGCCACCAGTGACAGGAATAGCAATCAGCCCCAGCATTTT

abundance: .
v_gene: TRBV5-8
d_gene: TRBD1
j_gene: TRBJ2-5
CDR3aa: CASSFWTGSETQYF
CDR3nt: TGTGCCAGCAGCTTTTGGACAGGGTCAGAGACCCAGTACTTC

abundance: .
v_gene: TRBV18
d_gene: .
j_gene: TRBJ1-1
CDR3aa: CASSLDRNTEAFF
CDR3nt: TGTGCCAGCTCATTGGACAGGAACACTGAAGCTTTCTTT

abundance: .
v_gene: TRBV4-1
d_gene: TRBD1
j_gene: TRBJ1-1
CDR3aa: CASSMGQGNTEAFF
CDR3nt: TGCGCCAGCAGCATGGGACAGGGGAACACTGAAGCTTTCTTT

abundance: .
v_gene: TRBV5-4
d_gene: .
j_gene: TRBJ1-3
CDR3aa: CASSLATGSGNTIYF
CDR3nt: TGTGCCAGCAGCTTGGCCACAGGGTCCGGAAACACCATATATTTT

abundance: .
v_gene: TRBV5-4
d_gene: .
j_gene: TRBJ1-1
CDR3aa: CASSLEPAGGEAFF
CDR3nt: TGTGCCAGCAGCTTGGAACCCGCGGGGGGTGAAGCTTTCTTT

abundance: .
v_gene: TRBV10-3
d_gene: .
j_gene: TRBJ2-1
CDR3aa: CAISTTAGSSYNEQFF
CDR3nt: TGTGCCATCAGTACTACTGCGGGGAGCTCCTACAATGAGCAGTTCTTC